The rows below give T cell receptor beta chains drawn from one sample of a study. TCRdb re-derived calls from the 5' RACE reads in MiXCR, one entry per CDR3 protein. The sample has about 42,000 distinct CDR3 sequences; about 20% are singletons. Input material: Tregs sorted from blood. The origin of the receptors is a female donor with breast cancer. The CDR3 runs from the conserved cysteine through the conserved F or W. The order of the fields is clone size, CDR3 length, D gene, V gene, J gene, CDR3 DNA, CDR3 protein. A D gene is named only where the DNA matches it firmly. Clone size is stated in some rows and not others, as once, few, many or a class when expanded.

>many|14|-|TRBV6-1|TRBJ1-5
TGTGCCAGCAGTGAAGGGAGAGCACCTCAGCCCCAGCATTTT
CASSEGRAPQPQHF
>many|15|TRBD1|TRBV6-1|TRBJ2-3
TGTGCCCTTCTCCCCTGGGACAGGGAGTTGGATACGCAGTATTTT
CALLPWDRELDTQYF
>many|16|TRBD2|TRBV12-3/TRBV12-4|TRBJ2-2
TGTGCCAGCACACCCACTAGCGGGAGAAAGGCCGGGGAGCTGTTTTTT
CASTPTSGRKAGELFF
>few|15|-|TRBV7-3|TRBJ1-6
TGTGCCGGCAGCTTAACGGGGGGTAGTAATTCACCCCTCCACTTT
CAGSLTGGSNSPLHF
>-|15|-|TRBV7-9|TRBJ1-1
TGTGCCAGCAGTTTCCCCGATAGGAGGAACACTGAAGCTTTCTTT
CASSFPDRRNTEAFF
>-|16|-|TRBV4-2|TRBJ1-4
TGTGCCAGCAGCCAAGAGACAGTTAAGAGCAATGAAGAACTGTTTTTT
CASSQETVKSNEELFF
>many|15|TRBD1|TRBV27|TRBJ2-7
TGTGCCAGCAGTTCCCCGAGGACAGGGATCTACGAGCAGTACTTC
CASSSPRTGIYEQYF
>many|11|-|TRBV7-3|TRBJ1-1
TGTGCCAGCAGCGGGACGGGATCCCTTTTCTTT
CASSGTGSLFF
>few|15|TRBD1|TRBV12-3/TRBV12-4|TRBJ2-1
TGTGCCAGCAGGCCACAGGGGAGCTCCTACAATGAGCAGTTCTTC
CASRPQGSSYNEQFF
>-|14|-|TRBV9|TRBJ2-3
TGTACCAGCAGCGCCTCACAGGGATTAGATACGCAGTATTTT
CTSSASQGLDTQYF
>-|14|-|TRBV9|TRBJ2-1
TGTGCCAGCAGCGTAGGGGGGGATTGGGATGAGCAGTTCTTC
CASSVGGDWDEQFF
>many|13|TRBD1|TRBV6-6|TRBJ2-7
TGTGCCAGCAGTCGGGACAGGGGCGACGAGCAGTACTTC
CASSRDRGDEQYF
>-|17|-|TRBV6-6|TRBJ2-3
TGTGCCAGCAGTCCCTGGACTGGCGGGCTTCGCACAGATACGCAGTATTTT
CASSPWTGGLRTDTQYF
>few|16|TRBD1|TRBV7-9|TRBJ1-1
TGTGCCAGCAGCCCCCCCGGGACAGGGACGAACACTGAAGCTTTCTTT
CASSPPGTGTNTEAFF
>many|12|-|TRBV6-6|TRBJ1-1
TGTGCCAGCAGTATTTACGGGAGTGAAGCTTTCTTT
CASSIYGSEAFF
>many|14|TRBD2|TRBV6-5|TRBJ2-1
TGTGCCAGCAGTTACTCGCTAGCGGGAGTGGAGCAGTTCTTC
CASSYSLAGVEQFF
>-|14|-|TRBV27|TRBJ2-5
TGTGCCAGCAGTTTATTTTCCGGGACGGGGACCCAGTACTTC
CASSLFSGTGTQYF
>few|15|-|TRBV6-1|TRBJ1-5
TGTGCCAGCAGTGAAGTTCAGGGAAGCAATCAGCCCCAGCATTTT
CASSEVQGSNQPQHF
>many|13|TRBD2|TRBV10-3|TRBJ2-2
TGTGCCATCAGTCGGGGGGACACCGGGGAGCTGTTTTTT
CAISRGDTGELFF
>many|16|TRBD2|TRBV6-2/TRBV6-3|TRBJ2-7
TGTGCCAGCAGACTGGCGAGCGGGGGTGCCTCCTACGAGCAGTACTTC
CASRLASGGASYEQYF
>few|16|TRBD2|TRBV4-1|TRBJ2-2
TGCGCCAGCAGCCAGGGAGGGAGCATCGGCACCGGGGAGCTGTTTTTT
CASSQGGSIGTGELFF
>many|14|-|TRBV6-2/TRBV6-3|TRBJ2-2
TGTGCCAGCAGTCCCGCGGGGACAGTGAAGGAGCTGTTTTTT
CASSPAGTVKELFF
>few|13|-|TRBV7-3|TRBJ2-2
TGTGCCAGCAGCTCGAGAAACACCGGGGAGCTGTTTTTT
CASSSRNTGELFF
>-|15|TRBD1|TRBV5-1|TRBJ2-3
TGCGCCAGCAGCTTGGACAGGGGAAGAACAGATACGCAGTATTTT
CASSLDRGRTDTQYF
>many|13|TRBD1|TRBV9|TRBJ1-1
TGTGCCAGCAGCACGACAGGGTACACTGAAGCTTTCTTT
CASSTTGYTEAFF
>many|19|TRBD1|TRBV20-1|TRBJ2-3
TGCAGTGCTGCCGGCGAGACAGGGTTGTTGTGGGGGATCACAGATACGCAGTATTTT
CSAAGETGLLWGITDTQYF
>few|14|TRBD2|TRBV30|TRBJ2-3
TGTGCCTGGAGTTCGGGACTAGGCACAGATACGCAGTATTTT
CAWSSGLGTDTQYF
>-|14|TRBD2|TRBV27|TRBJ2-7
TGTGCCAGCGGACCGGGACTAGTTACGCACGAGCAGTACTTC
CASGPGLVTHEQYF
>once|14|TRBD1|TRBV7-9|TRBJ2-7
TGTGCCAGTACCCCGGGACAGGAGTCCTACGAGCAGTACTTC
CASTPGQESYEQYF
>many|14|TRBD2|TRBV9|TRBJ2-1
TGTGCCAGCAGCGTAGCCGGGACTAGTCGTGAGCAGTTCTTC
CASSVAGTSREQFF
>-|15|-|TRBV20-1|TRBJ1-1
TGCAGTGCTAGGGGCAGGGGTACTCCGAACACTGAAGCTTTCTTT
CSARGRGTPNTEAFF
>many|13|-|TRBV4-2|TRBJ2-3
TGTGCCAGCAGCCAAGATACTCCCCATTTTCAGTATTTT
CASSQDTPHFQYF
>many|17|-|TRBV20-1|TRBJ1-3
TGCAGTGCTAGAGAGATGGGATCGGGGGCAGTTGGAAACACCATATATTTT
CSAREMGSGAVGNTIYF
>few|12|-|TRBV20-1|TRBJ1-6
TGCAGTGCTAGAAGGTGGGACGCACCCCTCCACTTT
CSARRWDAPLHF
>-|15|-|TRBV4-1|TRBJ1-3
TGCGCCAGCAGCCAAGAATTGAGGTCTGGAAACACCATATATTTT
CASSQELRSGNTIYF
>few|14|TRBD2|TRBV4-1|TRBJ2-5
TGCGCCAGCAGCCTCTCCGCGCGGGGGGAGACCCAGTACTTC
CASSLSARGETQYF
>few|15|TRBD1|TRBV15|TRBJ2-5
TGTGCCACCAGCGGGTTAGGACAGGGACAGGAGACCCAGTACTTC
CATSGLGQGQETQYF
>many|15|-|TRBV4-1|TRBJ2-5
TGCGCCAGCAGCCAAGAAGGTTGGGGCGGAGAGACCCAGTACTTC
CASSQEGWGGETQYF
>few|11|-|TRBV11-2|TRBJ1-1
TGTGCCAGCAGAAGGGAGATTGAAGCTTTCTTT
CASRREIEAFF
>-|14|TRBD1|TRBV6-1|TRBJ2-7
TGTGCCAGCAGTGCCAGGGGGAACTCCTACGAGCAGTACTTC
CASSARGNSYEQYF
>few|12|-|TRBV6-1|TRBJ1-2
TGTGCCAGCAGTCGGGACGGCTATGGCTACACCTTC
CASSRDGYGYTF
>few|17|TRBD2|TRBV7-8|TRBJ2-2
TGTGCCAGCAGCTTAAGGGCTAGCGGGGGATACACCGGGGAGCTGTTTTTT
CASSLRASGGYTGELFF
>many|14|TRBD1|TRBV4-1|TRBJ1-1
TGCGCCAGCAGCCAGGGACAGGGGAACACTGAAGCTTTCTTT
CASSQGQGNTEAFF
>-|18|-|TRBV2|TRBJ2-7
TGTGCCAGCAGTGATCCCCTTGACGAGCGGGCGACCCCCGACGAGCAGTACTTC
CASSDPLDERATPDEQYF
>many|13|-|TRBV4-1|TRBJ1-2
TGCGCCAGCAGCCAAGCCGCAGTCTATGGCTACACCTTC
CASSQAAVYGYTF
>many|16|-|TRBV2|TRBJ2-7
TGTGCCAGCAAGGACCAACGACAGAAACTCTCCTACGAGCAGTACTTC
CASKDQRQKLSYEQYF
>many|15|TRBD2|TRBV5-1|TRBJ2-1
TGCGCCAGCAGCCCCGGGACTAGCTCGAAGGATGAGCAGTTCTTC
CASSPGTSSKDEQFF
>many|13|-|TRBV7-9|TRBJ2-7
TGTGCCAGCAGCCCGCCTCGTTCGGGCGAGCAGTACTTC
CASSPPRSGEQYF
>-|18|TRBD2|TRBV6-1|TRBJ2-2
TGTGCCAGCAGTGAATTGGGACTAGCGGGAGTTTTGGCCGGGGAGCTGTTTTTT
CASSELGLAGVLAGELFF
>few|14|TRBD1|TRBV10-3|TRBJ2-7
TGTGCCATCAGTGTCGACAGGGTGTCCTACGAGCAGTACTTC
CAISVDRVSYEQYF
>-|17|-|TRBV3-1|TRBJ2-6
TGTGCCAGCAGCCAAGTGGCCGGAGGATCTGGGGCCAACGTCCTGACTTTC
CASSQVAGGSGANVLTF
>few|14|-|TRBV5-1|TRBJ2-5
TGCGCCAGCAGCTTGTCAGGGGCCAGCGAGACCCAGTACTTC
CASSLSGASETQYF
>-|13|-|TRBV5-1|TRBJ2-3
TGCGCCAACAGCCCCCGCCAGGCGGATACGCAGTATTTT
CANSPRQADTQYF
>few|11|-|TRBV29-1|TRBJ2-7
TGCAGCGTTGTTAAGGGGCTCGAGCAGTACTTC
CSVVKGLEQYF
>-|13|-|TRBV12-3/TRBV12-4|TRBJ2-2
TGTGCCAGCAGTTCTAGTTTCTCCGGGGAGCTGTTTTTT
CASSSSFSGELFF
>-|15|TRBD1|TRBV7-8|TRBJ2-7
TGTGCCAGCAGCATCGCAGGGGGTCACAACTACGAGCAGTACTTC
CASSIAGGHNYEQYF
>few|13|-|TRBV20-1|TRBJ2-2
TGCAGTGCTAGAGATGTAGGCACCGGGGAGCTGTTTTTT
CSARDVGTGELFF
>-|13|-|TRBV27|TRBJ2-7
TGTGCCGGCAGTCCCCGGGGGAACTACGAGCAGTACTTC
CAGSPRGNYEQYF
>many|16|TRBD2|TRBV4-1|TRBJ2-5
TGCGCCAGCAGCCAAGTTGTCGGCCCGGGAGGGGAGACCCAGTACTTC
CASSQVVGPGGETQYF